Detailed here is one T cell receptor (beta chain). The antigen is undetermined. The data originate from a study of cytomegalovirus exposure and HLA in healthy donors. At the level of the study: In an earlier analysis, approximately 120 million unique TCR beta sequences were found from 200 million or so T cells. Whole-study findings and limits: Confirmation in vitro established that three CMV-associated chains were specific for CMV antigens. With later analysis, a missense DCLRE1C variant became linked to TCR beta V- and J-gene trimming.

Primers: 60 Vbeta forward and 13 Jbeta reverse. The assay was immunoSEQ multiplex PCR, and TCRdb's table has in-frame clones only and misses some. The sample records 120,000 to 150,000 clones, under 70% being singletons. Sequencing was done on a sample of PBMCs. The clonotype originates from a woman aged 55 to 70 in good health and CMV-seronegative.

In nucleotides, the CDR3 is TGTGCCAGCAGCTTGGGGCGGAAGAGCTCCTACAATGAGCAGTTCTTC. Amino acid sequence: CASSLGRKSSYNEQFF. V gene TRBV5-4 combines with J gene TRBJ2-1; D not certain. The CDR3 length is 16 residues. Per germline, CDR1 SGHNT and CDR2 YYREEE (reference sequence). Trimming left V 0 bases short and J 0 bases short, with 10 bases between.